The 5 T cell receptor beta chains in this list originate from one sample, sequenced in a study of cytomegalovirus exposure and HLA in healthy donors. The PCR was carried out with 60 Vbeta primers and 13 Jbeta primers. The protocol was immunoSEQ multiplex PCR, while the TCRdb copy is restricted to in-frame clones and leaves out a portion. The sample records roughly 110,000 clones, 80% to 90% being singletons. Material for sequencing was PBMCs. These receptors all stem from a man between 50 and 59 years old in good health and CMV-seronegative.

The gene calls are TRBV4-1 and TRBJ1-5; a possible D gene is TRBD1 (5 bases). CDR3 size: 15 residues. In germline, CDR1 is MGHRA, CDR2 YSYEKL. V lost 0 bases and J 8 bases, leaving 14 bases between the germline ends. CDR3 protein: CASSQEVTGPEPQHF. The DNA of the CDR3 is TGCGCCAGCAGCCAAGAGGTCACAGGTCCAGAGCCCCAGCATTTT.

This chain connects TRBV19 to TRBJ2-7, with TRBD1 identical over 8 bases. V dropped 2 bases and J dropped 5; count of bases not matched to a gene: 2. Germline CDR1 is LNHDA and CDR2 is SQIVND (reference sequence). The CDR3 totals 13 residues. The CDR3 region has the DNA TGTGCCAGTAGTATACAGGGGGCGAACGAGCAGTACTTC. Protein sequence: CASSIQGANEQYF.

A single count supports this clone. The V call is TRBV4-1, the J call TRBJ2-7; possibly TRBD1 for D (6 bases). The germline CDR1 and CDR2 sequences are MGHRA and YSYEKL. V lost 0 bases, J lost 3 bases, and 15 bases lay in between. The CDR3 has 16 residues. As DNA, the CDR3 is TGCGCCAGCAGCCAAGAGCCCGGCGAAGGGGGCTACGAGCAGTACGTC. Translating it yields CASSQEPGEGGYEQYV.

The sample holds one count of this clone. V and J are TRBV2 and TRBJ1-2; no clear D gene. The length of the CDR3 is 13 residues. Trimming cost V 4 bases and J 7 bases, with 13 bases left between them. Germline V gives CDR1 SNHLY, CDR2 FYNNEI. CDR3 in DNA: TGTGCCAGCAGTGGGAGCTTTATGGGTGGCTACACCTTC. It codes for CASSGSFMGGYTF. The entire variable domain, with the rest obtained from reference TRBV2 and TRBJ1-2, is as follows: EPEVTQTPSHQVTQMGQEVILRCVPISNHLYFYWYRQILGQKVEFLVSFYNNEISEKSEIFDDQFSVERPDGSNFTLKIRSTKLEDSAMYFCASSGSFMGGYTFGSGTRLTVV.

V is TRBV7-2 and J is TRBJ1-2; D is undetermined. V lost 5 bases and J 5 bases, leaving 21 bases between the germline ends. The length of the CDR3 is 16 residues. Germline V gene data show CDR1 as SGHTA and CDR2 as FQGNSA. The CDR3 nucleotides read TGTGCCAGCAGCCCCCGGCTTATCATCACACAGTATGGCTACACCTTC. As protein: CASSPRLIITQYGYTF.